This is a list of T cell receptor beta chains from one sample in a study of cytomegalovirus exposure and HLA in healthy donors. The table came from immunoSEQ multiplex PCR; TCRdb's copy has only in-frame clones and leaves some out. The table lists about 110,000 clones, approximately 84% of them singletons. Sequenced material: PBMCs. These receptors were taken from a man aged 25-45 years in good health and CMV-seronegative. CDR3s include the opening cysteine and the closing phenylalanine or tryptophan. A D gene is named only where the DNA matches it firmly. Rows may omit the clone size; those that give it use once, few, many or a size class.

>TRBJ2-2|TRBV4-1|few|TRBD2
CASSPRTSGRAPGELFF
TGCGCCAGCAGCCCCCGGACTAGCGGGAGGGCCCCCGGGGAGCTGTTTTTT
>TRBJ1-5|TRBV6-6|NA|NA
CASTQEGRGSNQPQHF
TGTGCCAGCACCCAAGAGGGCAGGGGTAGCAATCAGCCCCAGCATTTT
>TRBJ2-5|TRBV30|NA|TRBD2
CAWSVRLAGGRGLEETQYF
TGTGCCTGGAGTGTACGGCTAGCGGGGGGGCGGGGCCTAGAAGAGACCCAGTACTTC
>TRBJ2-6|TRBV6-5|NA|NA
CASSQLSSGANVLTF
TGTGCCAGCAGTCAACTTAGCTCTGGGGCCAACGTCCTGACTTTC
>TRBJ2-7|TRBV7-8|NA|TRBD2
CASSLEIAGGPYEQYF
TGTGCCAGCAGCCTAGAGATAGCGGGAGGGCCCTACGAGCAGTACTTC
>TRBJ1-2|TRBV7-9|NA|TRBD1
CASSLTDRGDTF
TGTGCCAGCAGCTTAACCGACAGGGGCGACACCTTC
>TRBJ1-5|TRBV27|NA|TRBD1
CASSLSGQGYQPQHF
TGTGCCAGCAGTTTATCGGGACAGGGCTATCAGCCCCAGCATTTT
>TRBJ2-7|TRBV5-1|NA|NA
CASSLAESYEQYF
TGCGCCAGCAGCTTGGCTGAGAGCTACGAGCAGTACTTC
>TRBJ1-3|TRBV30|NA|NA
CAWSEQGPFSGNTIYF
TGTGCCTGGAGTGAACAGGGACCCTTCTCTGGAAACACCATATATTTT
>TRBJ2-7|TRBV13|NA|TRBD1
CASSGSRGRSHEQYF
TGTGCCAGCAGCGGGTCAAGGGGGCGCTCCCACGAGCAGTACTTC
>TRBJ1-1|TRBV7-8|NA|NA
CASSPGMNTEAFF
TGTGCCAGCAGCCCAGGGATGAACACTGAAGCTTTCTTT
>TRBJ1-2|TRBV21-1|NA|NA
CASSKWGQGGDYGYTF
TGTGCCAGCAGCAAATGGGGACAGGGGGGGGACTATGGCTACACCTTC
>TRBJ2-3|TRBV4-1|NA|NA
CASSLSPRAGSTDTQYF
TGCGCCAGCAGCCTCAGCCCTCGGGCGGGGAGCACAGATACGCAGTATTTT
>TRBJ1-2|TRBV19|NA|NA
CASSIQDIGYGYTF
TGTGCCAGTAGTATACAGGACATTGGCTATGGCTACACCTTC
>TRBJ1-2|TRBV19|NA|NA
CASSMAWYGYTF
TGTGCCAGTAGTATGGCCTGGTATGGCTACACCTTC
>TRBJ1-2|TRBV7-2|few|TRBD1
CASSLGTGNYGYTF
TGTGCCAGCAGCTTAGGGACAGGGAACTATGGCTACACCTTC
>TRBJ1-1|TRBV4-1|NA|TRBD1
CASSRVGQGNTEAFF
TGCGCCAGCAGCCGCGTGGGACAGGGGAACACTGAAGCTTTCTTT
>TRBJ2-1|TRBV13|few|NA
CASSLSRNEQFF
TGTGCCAGCAGCTTATCCAGAAATGAGCAGTTCTTC
>TRBJ2-3|TRBV6-4|many|NA
CASSEAGESTDTQYF
TGTGCCAGCAGTGAGGCCGGAGAGAGCACAGATACGCAGTATTTT
>TRBJ1-6|TRBV16|few|TRBD1
CASSQGDRTNSPLHF
TGTGCCAGCAGCCAAGGGGACAGGACCAATTCACCCCTCCACTTT
>TRBJ2-2|TRBV9|NA|TRBD2
CASSGRAGTGELFF
TGTGCCAGCAGTGGGAGGGCGGGGACCGGGGAGCTGTTTTTT
>TRBJ2-1|TRBV11-2|NA|NA
CARVASSYNEQFF
TGTGCCAGAGTAGCTAGCAGCTACAATGAGCAGTTCTTC
>TRBJ1-1|TRBV4-1|NA|NA
CASSQEKGWVTEAFF
TGCGCCAGCAGCCAAGAGAAGGGGTGGGTCACTGAAGCTTTCTTT
>TRBJ2-1|TRBV7-9|NA|TRBD1
CASSWTTGAKYNEQFF
TGTGCCAGCAGCTGGACGACAGGGGCGAAATACAATGAGCAGTTCTTC
>TRBJ1-3|TRBV13|NA|NA
CASSAWTDSGNTIYF
TGTGCCAGCAGCGCATGGACAGACTCTGGAAACACCATATATTTT
>TRBJ2-2|TRBV28|NA|NA
CASRGDTGELFF
TGTGCCAGCAGGGGAGACACCGGGGAGCTGTTTTTT
>TRBJ2-2|TRBV7-8|NA|TRBD2
CASSLARIGTSVSTGELFF
TGTGCCAGCAGCTTAGCGCGCATAGGGACTAGCGTGAGCACCGGGGAGCTGTTTTTT
>TRBJ1-3|TRBV29-1|NA|NA
CSVEGPGGNTIYF
TGCAGCGTTGAGGGGCCTGGGGGAAACACCATATATTTT
>TRBJ1-6|TRBV6-5|NA|TRBD1
CASSRQGWSSPLHF
TGTGCCAGCAGCCGACAGGGCTGGAGTTCACCCCTCCACTTT
>TRBJ2-7|TRBV30|NA|TRBD2
CAFQRERGEQYF
TGTGCCTTTCAGCGGGAGAGGGGTGAGCAGTACTTC
>TRBJ2-7|TRBV5-8|NA|NA
CASSLVRGAQGQYF
TGTGCCAGCAGCTTGGTACGGGGGGCCCAGGGGCAGTACTTC
>TRBJ2-1|TRBV9|once|TRBD2
CASSVGGRDNEQFF
TGTGCCAGCAGCGTAGGCGGGAGGGACAATGAGCAGTTCTTC
>TRBJ2-7|TRBV28|NA|TRBD1
CASSLPGTGSYEQYF
TGTGCCAGCAGTTTGCCCGGGACAGGGTCCTACGAGCAGTACTTC
>TRBJ2-3|TRBV2|NA|NA
CASSDSGRIADTQYF
TGTGCCAGCAGTGACTCTGGGAGGATAGCAGATACGCAGTATTTT
>TRBJ1-1|TRBV7-8|NA|NA
CASSSIPGGNTEAFF
TGTGCCAGCAGCTCTATCCCGGGGGGGAACACTGAAGCTTTCTTT
>TRBJ1-1|TRBV30|NA|TRBD1
CAWSVGSGTAGSEAFF
TGTGCCTGGAGTGTAGGTTCTGGGACAGCGGGTTCTGAAGCTTTCTTT
>TRBJ2-7|TRBV2|NA|TRBD1
CASKGTGNSYEQYF
TGTGCCAGCAAGGGGACAGGGAACTCCTACGAGCAGTACTTC
>TRBJ1-1|TRBV11-2|NA|TRBD1
CASSLDLQGQGRLRSEAFF
TGTGCCAGCAGCTTAGATTTGCAGGGACAGGGCAGGTTGAGGTCTGAAGCTTTCTTT
>TRBJ2-6|TRBV5-1|NA|NA
CASSLASRSSGANVLTF
TGCGCCAGCAGCTTGGCCTCTAGGAGCTCTGGGGCCAACGTCCTGACTTTC
>TRBJ2-1|TRBV4-2|NA|TRBD2
CASSPQGTSGNNEQFF
TGTGCCAGCAGCCCTCAAGGGACTAGCGGAAACAATGAGCAGTTCTTC
>TRBJ1-1|TRBV2|NA|NA
CARGVGTEAFF
TGTGCCCGGGGGGTCGGCACTGAAGCTTTCTTT
>TRBJ1-2|TRBV7-6|once|TRBD1
CASSAGTGGTNYGYTF
TGTGCCAGCAGCGCCGGGACAGGGGGAACTAACTATGGCTACACCTTC
>TRBJ2-3|TRBV29-1|once|TRBD2
CSVEGGRAYDTQYF
TGCAGCGTTGAAGGCGGGAGGGCGTACGATACGCAGTATTTT
>TRBJ1-4|TRBV5-1|few|TRBD1
CASSSTTGLANEKLFF
TGCGCCAGCAGCTCAACGACAGGGTTGGCTAATGAAAAACTGTTTTTT
>TRBJ2-3|TRBV6-6|NA|NA
CAGSYRVAPDTQYF
TGTGCCGGCTCATACAGGGTGGCGCCAGATACGCAGTATTTT